The clone carrying this TCR beta chain was detected a few times. The sample comes from a study of human T cells and chemical hapten exposure. Time point described: patch test 1, 2 weeks after DPC sensitization. Treatment reported: therapeutic diphenylcyclopropenone sensitization with weekly scalp DPC. Total RNA was isolated from unfractionated whole blood. Individual cDNA molecules received unique molecular identifiers in the library. TCRdb recomputed calls from the RACE reads with MiXCR, one row per CDR3 protein. Of 95,000 or so distinct CDR3 sequences in the sample, under 12% were seen once. The sample here was whole blood, taken in connection with sensitization to the hapten diphenylcyclopropenone (DPC). This TCR came from a man aged 35 to 55 with alopecia areata. Some clones in this sample may be carry-over from other donors' samples.

This chain's CDR3 is CASINRGAGNTIYF. Here the CDR3 DNA reads TGTGCCAGCATTAACAGGGGGGCTGGAAACACCATATATTTT. The chain combines TRBV28 with TRBJ1-3; 8 nucleotides agree with TRBD1. The CDR3 sequence is 14 residues long. Looked up from germline, CDR1 is MDHEN and CDR2 is SYDVKM. Trimming removed 7 bases from V and 2 bases from J; junction bases left unmatched: 4.